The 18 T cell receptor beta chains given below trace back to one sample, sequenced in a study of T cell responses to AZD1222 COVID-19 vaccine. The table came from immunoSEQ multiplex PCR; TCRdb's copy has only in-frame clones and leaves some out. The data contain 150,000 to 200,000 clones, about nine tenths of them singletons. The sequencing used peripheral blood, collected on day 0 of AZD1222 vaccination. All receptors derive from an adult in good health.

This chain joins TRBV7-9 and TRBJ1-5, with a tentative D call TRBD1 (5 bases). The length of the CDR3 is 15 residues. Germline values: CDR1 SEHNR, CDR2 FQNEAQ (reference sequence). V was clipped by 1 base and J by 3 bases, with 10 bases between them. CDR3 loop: CASSLGGGANQPQHF. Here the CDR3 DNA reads TGTGCCAGCAGCTTAGGGGGAGGGGCCAATCAGCCCCAGCATTTT.

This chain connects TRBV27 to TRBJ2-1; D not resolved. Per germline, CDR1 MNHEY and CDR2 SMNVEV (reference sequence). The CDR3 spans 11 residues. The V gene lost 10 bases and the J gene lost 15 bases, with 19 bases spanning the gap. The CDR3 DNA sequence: TGTGCCACCAAAACGGACGGCGAACTGTTCTTC. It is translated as CATKTDGELFF.

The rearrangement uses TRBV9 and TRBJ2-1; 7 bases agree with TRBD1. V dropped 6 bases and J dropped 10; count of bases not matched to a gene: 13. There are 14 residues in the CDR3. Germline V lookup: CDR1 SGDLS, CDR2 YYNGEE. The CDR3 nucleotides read TGTGCCAGCACCAAAAATTTACAGGGGTACGAGCAGTTCTTC. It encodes CASTKNLQGYEQFF. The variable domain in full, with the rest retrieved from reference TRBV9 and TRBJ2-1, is DSGVTQTPKHLITATGQRVTLRCSPRSGDLSVYWYQQSLDQGLQFLIQYYNGEERAKGNILERFSAQQFPDLHSELNLSSLELGDSALYFCASTKNLQGYEQFFGPGTRLTVL.

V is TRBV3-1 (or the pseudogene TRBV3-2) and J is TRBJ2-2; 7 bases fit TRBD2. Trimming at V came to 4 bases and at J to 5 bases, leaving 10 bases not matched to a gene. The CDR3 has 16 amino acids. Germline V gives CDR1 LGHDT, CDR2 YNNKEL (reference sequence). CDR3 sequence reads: CASSRQRGTLTGELFF. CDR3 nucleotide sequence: TGTGCCAGCAGCCGGCAGCGGGGAACGCTTACCGGGGAGCTGTTTTTT.

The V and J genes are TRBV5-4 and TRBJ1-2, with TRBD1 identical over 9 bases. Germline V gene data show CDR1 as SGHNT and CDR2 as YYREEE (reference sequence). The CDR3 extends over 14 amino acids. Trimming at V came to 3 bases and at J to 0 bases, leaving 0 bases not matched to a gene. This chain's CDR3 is CASSWDRANYGYTF. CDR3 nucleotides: TGTGCCAGCAGCTGGGACAGGGCTAACTATGGCTACACCTTC.

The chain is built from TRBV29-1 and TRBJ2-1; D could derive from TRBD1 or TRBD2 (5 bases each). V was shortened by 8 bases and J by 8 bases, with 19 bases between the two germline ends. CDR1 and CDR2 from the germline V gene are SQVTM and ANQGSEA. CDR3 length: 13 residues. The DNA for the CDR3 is TGCAGCAGTCACCGGGACCTAGGCGATGAGCAGTTCTTC. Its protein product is CSSHRDLGDEQFF.

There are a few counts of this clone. CDR3 sequence (DNA): TGCGCCAGCAGCCAAGGAGGGGAGGGGCTACTGTATACCTTC. Protein sequence: CASSQGGEGLLYTF. The J gene is TRBJ1-2, the V gene TRBV4-3; a weak D match, TRBD1 (5 bases). Trimming removed 1 base from V and 14 bases from J, with 20 bases in between. Germline-derived CDR1 and CDR2 are LGHNA and YSLEER. The CDR3 is made up of 14 amino acids.

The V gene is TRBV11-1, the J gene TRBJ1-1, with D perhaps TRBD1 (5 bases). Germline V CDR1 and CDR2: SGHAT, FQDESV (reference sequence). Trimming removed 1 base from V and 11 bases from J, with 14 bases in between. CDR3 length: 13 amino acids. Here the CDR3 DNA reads TGTGCCAGCAGCTTAGAGCGGGACTTTGGCGCTTTCTTT. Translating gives CASSLERDFGAFF. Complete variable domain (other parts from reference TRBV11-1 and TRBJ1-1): EAEVAQSPRYKITEKSQAVAFWCDPISGHATLYWYRQILGQGPELLVQFQDESVVDDSQLPKDRFSAERLKGVDSTLKIQPAELGDSAMYLCASSLERDFGAFFGQGTRLTVV.

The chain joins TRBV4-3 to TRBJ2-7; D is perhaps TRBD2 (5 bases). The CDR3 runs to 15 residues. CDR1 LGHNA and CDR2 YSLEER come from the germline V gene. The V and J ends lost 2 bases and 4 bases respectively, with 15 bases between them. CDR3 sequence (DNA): TGCGCCAGCAGCCAATATGCCGGCCGGGGTTACGAGCAGTACTTC. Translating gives CASSQYAGRGYEQYF.

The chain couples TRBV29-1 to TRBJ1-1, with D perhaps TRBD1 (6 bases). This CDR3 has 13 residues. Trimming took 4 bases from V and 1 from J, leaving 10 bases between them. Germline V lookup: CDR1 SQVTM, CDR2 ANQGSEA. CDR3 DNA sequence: TGCAGCGTTGTTAGGGGGGGGAACACTGAAGCTTTCTTT. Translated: CSVVRGGNTEAFF. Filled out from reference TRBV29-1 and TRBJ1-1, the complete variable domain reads SAVISQKPSRDICQRGTSLTIQCQVDSQVTMMFWYRQQPGQSLTLIATANQGSEATYESGFVIDKFPISRPNLTFSTLTVSNMSPEDSSIYLCSVVRGGNTEAFFGQGTRLTVV.

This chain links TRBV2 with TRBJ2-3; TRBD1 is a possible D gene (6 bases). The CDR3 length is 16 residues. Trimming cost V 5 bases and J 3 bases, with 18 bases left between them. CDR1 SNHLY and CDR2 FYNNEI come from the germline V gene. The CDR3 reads CASSSGTQPSTDTQYF. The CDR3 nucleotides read TGTGCCAGCAGTTCCGGGACACAACCGAGTACAGATACGCAGTATTTT.

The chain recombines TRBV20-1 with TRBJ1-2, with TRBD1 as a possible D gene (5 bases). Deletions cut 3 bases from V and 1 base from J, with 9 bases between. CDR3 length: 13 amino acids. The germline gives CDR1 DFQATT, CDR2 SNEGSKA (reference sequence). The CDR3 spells CSASIRDNYGYTF. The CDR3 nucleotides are TGCAGTGCTAGTATCAGGGATAACTATGGCTACACCTTC.

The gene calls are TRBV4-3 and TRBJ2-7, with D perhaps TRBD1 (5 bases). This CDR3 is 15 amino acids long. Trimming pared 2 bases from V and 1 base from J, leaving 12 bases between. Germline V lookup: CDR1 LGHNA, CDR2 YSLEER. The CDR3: CASSQYGQGSYEQYF. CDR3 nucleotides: TGCGCCAGCAGCCAATACGGCCAGGGATCCTACGAGCAGTACTTC.

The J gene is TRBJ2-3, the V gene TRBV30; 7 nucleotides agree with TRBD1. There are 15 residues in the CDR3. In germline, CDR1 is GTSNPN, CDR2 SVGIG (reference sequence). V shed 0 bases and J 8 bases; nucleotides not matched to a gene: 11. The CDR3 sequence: CAWSVLGRGSGTQYF. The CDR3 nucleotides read TGTGCCTGGAGTGTACTTGGCAGGGGGTCGGGTACGCAGTATTTT.

CDR3 sequence: CATSDLWGAGGYTF. CDR3 bases: TGTGCCACCAGTGATTTGTGGGGGGCAGGAGGCTACACCTTC. V gene TRBV24-1 combines with J gene TRBJ1-2, with a tentative D call TRBD1 (6 bases). The germline gives CDR1 KGHDR, CDR2 SFDVKD. Deletions cut 0 bases from V and 8 bases from J, with 12 bases between. This CDR3 spans 14 amino acids.

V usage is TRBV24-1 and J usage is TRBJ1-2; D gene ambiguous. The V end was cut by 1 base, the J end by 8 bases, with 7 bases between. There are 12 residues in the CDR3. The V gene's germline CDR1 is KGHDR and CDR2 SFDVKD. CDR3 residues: CATSDFGGGYTF. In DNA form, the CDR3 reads TGTGCCACCAGTGATTTTGGCGGGGGCTACACCTTC.

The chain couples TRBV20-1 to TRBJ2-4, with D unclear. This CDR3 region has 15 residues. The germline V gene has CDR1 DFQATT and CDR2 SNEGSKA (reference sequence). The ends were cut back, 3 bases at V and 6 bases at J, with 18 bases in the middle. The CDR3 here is CSASFDSNAINIQYF. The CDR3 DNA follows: TGCAGTGCTAGTTTTGATTCCAATGCTATAAACATTCAGTACTTC.

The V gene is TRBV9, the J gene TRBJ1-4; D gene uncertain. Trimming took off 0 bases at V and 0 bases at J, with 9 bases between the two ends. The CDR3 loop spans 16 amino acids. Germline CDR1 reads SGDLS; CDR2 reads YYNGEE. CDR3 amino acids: CASSVGPASTNEKLFF. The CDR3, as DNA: TGTGCCAGCAGCGTAGGTCCTGCGTCAACTAATGAAAAACTGTTTTTT.